A selection of T cell receptor beta chains follows, all from one sample in a study of blood T cell repertoires in COVID-19. TCRdb's table, derived via immunoSEQ multiplex PCR, lists solely in-frame clones and lacks some. The sample carries some 250,000 clones, over 70% recorded once. Input material: peripheral blood. Receptors were obtained from a woman older than 75 with acute or convalescent COVID-19. CDR3s include the opening cysteine and the closing phenylalanine or tryptophan. Fields, in order: J gene, clone size, D gene, V gene, CDR3 protein, CDR3 DNA. A D gene is named only where the DNA matches it firmly. Expanded clones are given a class, and other clones once, few, many or no size at all.

TRBJ2-5	.	.	TRBV4-3	CASSQDLTNLQETQYF	TGCGCCAGCAGCCAAGATCTGACTAACCTCCAAGAGACCCAGTACTTC
TRBJ1-2	.	.	TRBV6-6	CASSSTRAGMYGYTF	TGTGCCAGCAGTTCGACTCGGGCAGGGATGTATGGCTACACCTTC
TRBJ2-1	.	TRBD2	TRBV5-1	CASSLGLAGNNEQFF	TGCGCCAGCAGCTTGGGGCTAGCGGGAAACAATGAGCAGTTCTTC
TRBJ1-1	.	.	TRBV3-1/TRBV3-2	CASSQGSGSVAEAFF	TGTGCCAGCAGCCAAGGAAGCGGGTCAGTGGCTGAAGCTTTCTTT
TRBJ2-7	.	.	TRBV29-1	CSVGDPFYEQYF	TGCAGCGTTGGAGACCCCTTTTACGAGCAGTACTTC
TRBJ2-1	.	TRBD2	TRBV19	CASSRTSGTLLYNEQFF	TGTGCCAGTAGTAGGACTAGCGGGACCCTCCTCTACAATGAGCAGTTCTTC
TRBJ1-1	.	.	TRBV6-5	CASSYSGVVNTEAFF	TGTGCCAGCAGTTACTCAGGGGTTGTGAACACTGAAGCTTTCTTT
TRBJ2-3	.	TRBD2	TRBV6-5	CASTGGGVGTDTQYF	TGTGCCAGCACCGGCGGGGGGGTAGGGACAGATACGCAGTATTTT
TRBJ1-1	.	.	TRBV29-1	CSVSRGAHTEAFF	TGCAGCGTTTCCCGGGGGGCTCACACTGAAGCTTTCTTT
TRBJ2-5	few	TRBD1	TRBV29-1	CSVEEGTGRAETQYF	TGCAGCGTTGAAGAGGGGACAGGTCGCGCGGAGACCCAGTACTTC
TRBJ1-5	.	.	TRBV18	CASSPLGRGIESNQPQHF	TGTGCCAGCTCACCACTCGGGAGGGGGATCGAGAGCAATCAGCCCCAGCATTTT
TRBJ2-3	.	.	TRBV19	CASRQSSTDTQYF	TGTGCCAGTAGACAGTCTAGCACAGATACGCAGTATTTT
TRBJ2-6	few	.	TRBV6-6	CASSTGGSGANVLTF	TGTGCCAGCAGTACCGGGGGCTCTGGGGCCAACGTCCTGACTTTC
TRBJ1-4	.	.	TRBV2	CASGDSRTRGEKLFF	TGTGCCAGTGGAGACAGCCGCACGAGAGGAGAAAAACTGTTTTTT
TRBJ2-3	.	.	TRBV29-1	CSVARTDTQYF	TGCAGCGTGGCCCGCACAGATACGCAGTATTTT
TRBJ2-3	.	.	TRBV7-9	CASSLGLVLDTQYF	TGTGCCAGCAGCTTAGGGCTAGTTTTAGATACGCAGTATTTT
TRBJ2-5	once	TRBD1	TRBV19	CASSISGTGGQETQYF	TGTGCCAGTAGTATTAGTGGGACAGGGGGCCAAGAGACCCAGTACTTC
TRBJ2-2	.	TRBD2	TRBV4-1	CASSRGGSGRTGELFF	TGCGCCAGCAGCCGGGGGGGTAGCGGGAGAACCGGGGAGCTGTTTTTT
TRBJ2-7	.	TRBD2	TRBV7-9	CASSRSGGAYEQYF	TGTGCCAGCAGCCGTAGCGGGGGGGCCTACGAGCAGTACTTC
TRBJ1-5	.	.	TRBV9	CASSAAGAGNQPQHF	TGTGCCAGCAGCGCCGCGGGGGCGGGCAATCAGCCCCAGCATTTT
TRBJ2-4	.	TRBD1	TRBV29-1	CSVSGTGGLAVGNIQYF	TGCAGCGTTTCGGGAACAGGGGGCCTAGCTGTTGGGAACATTCAGTACTTC
TRBJ1-2	.	.	TRBV18	CASSPQGYEGYTF	TGTGCCAGCTCACCCCAGGGATATGAAGGCTACACCTTC
TRBJ2-5	.	TRBD1	TRBV5-1	CASSTRPRTGGEETQYF	TGCGCCAGCAGCACCCGACCAAGGACAGGGGGCGAAGAGACCCAGTACTTC
TRBJ1-4	.	.	TRBV27	CASINPTPGNFNEKLFF	TGTGCCAGCATCAATCCCACGCCGGGGAACTTTAATGAAAAACTGTTTTTT
TRBJ2-1	many	TRBD1	TRBV5-6	CASMETGGAYNEQFF	TGTGCCAGCATGGAGACAGGGGGAGCCTACAATGAGCAGTTCTTC
TRBJ1-3	.	.	TRBV27	CASSPYNSGNTIYF	TGTGCCAGCAGTCCCTATAACTCTGGAAACACCATATATTTT
TRBJ1-2	few	TRBD1	TRBV6-6	CASSRQGATQASGYTF	TGTGCCAGCAGTCGACAGGGTGCCACCCAAGCTTCTGGCTACACCTTC
TRBJ1-2	.	TRBD1	TRBV18	CASSPAGTGGDGYTF	TGTGCCAGCTCACCCGCCGGGACAGGGGGCGATGGCTACACCTTC
TRBJ2-1	few	TRBD1	TRBV7-2	CASSPRTTGYNEQFF	TGTGCCAGCAGCCCCCGGACGACAGGGTACAATGAGCAGTTCTTC
TRBJ2-3	.	.	TRBV4-1	CASSVPRDTDTQYF	TGCGCCAGCAGCGTCCCCAGGGACACAGATACGCAGTATTTT
TRBJ2-3	few	TRBD2	TRBV3-1/TRBV3-2	CASSLSTTQASGSPQYF	TGTGCCAGCAGCCTTTCGACAACGCAAGCTAGCGGGAGTCCGCAGTATTTT
TRBJ1-6	.	.	TRBV2	CASSVVDSIRSPLHF	TGTGCCAGCAGTGTGGTGGACAGCATAAGATCACCCCTCCACTTT
TRBJ2-5	.	.	TRBV5-6	CASSRGAEQETQYF	TGTGCCAGCAGCCGGGGTGCGGAGCAAGAGACCCAGTACTTC
TRBJ2-2	.	.	TRBV6-1	CASSEAPGYTGELFF	TGTGCCAGCAGTGAAGCCCCAGGTTACACCGGGGAGCTGTTTTTT
TRBJ1-1	.	TRBD1	TRBV19	CASRLQGANTEAFF	TGTGCCAGTAGGTTACAGGGGGCGAACACTGAAGCTTTCTTT
TRBJ1-3	.	.	TRBV5-6	CASSLGAGALGNTIYF	TGTGCCAGCAGCTTGGGTGCGGGGGCACTTGGAAACACCATATATTTT
TRBJ1-6	few	.	TRBV25-1	CASSESAGSFSPLHF	TGTGCCAGCAGTGAATCGGCGGGTAGCTTTTCACCCCTCCACTTT
TRBJ2-3	few	TRBD1	TRBV7-9	CASSLGATGQNTDTQYF	TGTGCCAGCAGCTTAGGGGCGACGGGACAGAACACAGATACGCAGTATTTT
TRBJ2-5	.	.	TRBV5-1	CASSLIRQAGETQYF	TGCGCCAGCAGCTTGATACGCCAGGCGGGTGAGACCCAGTACTTC
TRBJ2-5	.	.	TRBV29-1	CSVAPGETQYF	TGCAGCGTGGCCCCAGGGGAGACCCAGTACTTC
TRBJ2-3	.	TRBD1	TRBV19	CASLGQFTDTQYF	TGTGCCAGTCTGGGACAGTTCACAGATACGCAGTATTTT
TRBJ1-2	.	.	TRBV3-1/TRBV3-2	CASSRGGAEGYTF	TGTGCCAGCAGCCGAGGGGGGGCGGAAGGCTACACCTTC
TRBJ2-7	.	TRBD2	TRBV6-5	CASRRVAGENYEQYF	TGTGCCAGCAGGAGGGTAGCGGGTGAAAACTACGAGCAGTACTTC
TRBJ2-3	.	TRBD1	TRBV12-5	CASGLVQGTDTQYF	TGTGCTAGTGGTTTGGTACAGGGGACAGATACGCAGTATTTT
TRBJ2-7	few	TRBD1	TRBV5-1	CASSLDIQGSYEQYF	TGCGCCAGCAGCTTGGATATACAGGGGAGCTACGAGCAGTACTTC
TRBJ2-7	.	.	TRBV2	CASSLLSEQYF	TGTGCCAGCAGCCTCTTGAGCGAGCAGTACTTC
TRBJ1-5	few	.	TRBV5-6	CASSPSVGNQPQHF	TGTGCCAGCAGCCCAAGCGTAGGAAATCAGCCCCAGCATTTT
TRBJ2-1	few	.	TRBV12-3/TRBV12-4	CASSRDSYNEQFF	TGTGCCAGCAGCAGGGACTCCTACAATGAGCAGTTCTTC
TRBJ1-1	once	TRBD1	TRBV6-5	CASSRQGVSEAFF	TGTGCCAGCAGTAGACAGGGGGTCTCTGAAGCTTTCTTT
TRBJ1-6	.	TRBD1	TRBV6-5	CASSRDREKSPLHF	TGTGCCAGCAGCCGCGACAGGGAGAAGTCACCCCTCCACTTT
TRBJ2-7	.	.	TRBV7-2	CASSLDRGNYEQYF	TGTGCCAGCAGCTTAGACCGGGGGAACTACGAGCAGTACTTC
TRBJ2-2	.	.	TRBV27	CASRGWGGSGELFF	TGTGCCAGCAGAGGGTGGGGGGGCTCCGGGGAGCTGTTTTTT
TRBJ2-1	.	TRBD2	TRBV25-1	CASSESGLAGIYNEQFF	TGTGCCAGCAGTGAATCGGGCCTAGCGGGCATCTACAATGAGCAGTTCTTC
TRBJ2-1	.	.	TRBV5-1	CASSPIPSANNEQFF	TGCGCCAGCAGCCCCATCCCTAGCGCCAACAATGAGCAGTTCTTC
TRBJ2-2	once	.	TRBV5-5	CASSQGYSNTGELFF	TGTGCCAGCAGCCAGGGGTATTCGAACACCGGGGAGCTGTTTTTT
TRBJ2-1	.	.	TRBV15	CATSREEGDYNEQFF	TGTGCCACCAGCAGAGAGGAGGGAGATTACAATGAGCAGTTCTTC